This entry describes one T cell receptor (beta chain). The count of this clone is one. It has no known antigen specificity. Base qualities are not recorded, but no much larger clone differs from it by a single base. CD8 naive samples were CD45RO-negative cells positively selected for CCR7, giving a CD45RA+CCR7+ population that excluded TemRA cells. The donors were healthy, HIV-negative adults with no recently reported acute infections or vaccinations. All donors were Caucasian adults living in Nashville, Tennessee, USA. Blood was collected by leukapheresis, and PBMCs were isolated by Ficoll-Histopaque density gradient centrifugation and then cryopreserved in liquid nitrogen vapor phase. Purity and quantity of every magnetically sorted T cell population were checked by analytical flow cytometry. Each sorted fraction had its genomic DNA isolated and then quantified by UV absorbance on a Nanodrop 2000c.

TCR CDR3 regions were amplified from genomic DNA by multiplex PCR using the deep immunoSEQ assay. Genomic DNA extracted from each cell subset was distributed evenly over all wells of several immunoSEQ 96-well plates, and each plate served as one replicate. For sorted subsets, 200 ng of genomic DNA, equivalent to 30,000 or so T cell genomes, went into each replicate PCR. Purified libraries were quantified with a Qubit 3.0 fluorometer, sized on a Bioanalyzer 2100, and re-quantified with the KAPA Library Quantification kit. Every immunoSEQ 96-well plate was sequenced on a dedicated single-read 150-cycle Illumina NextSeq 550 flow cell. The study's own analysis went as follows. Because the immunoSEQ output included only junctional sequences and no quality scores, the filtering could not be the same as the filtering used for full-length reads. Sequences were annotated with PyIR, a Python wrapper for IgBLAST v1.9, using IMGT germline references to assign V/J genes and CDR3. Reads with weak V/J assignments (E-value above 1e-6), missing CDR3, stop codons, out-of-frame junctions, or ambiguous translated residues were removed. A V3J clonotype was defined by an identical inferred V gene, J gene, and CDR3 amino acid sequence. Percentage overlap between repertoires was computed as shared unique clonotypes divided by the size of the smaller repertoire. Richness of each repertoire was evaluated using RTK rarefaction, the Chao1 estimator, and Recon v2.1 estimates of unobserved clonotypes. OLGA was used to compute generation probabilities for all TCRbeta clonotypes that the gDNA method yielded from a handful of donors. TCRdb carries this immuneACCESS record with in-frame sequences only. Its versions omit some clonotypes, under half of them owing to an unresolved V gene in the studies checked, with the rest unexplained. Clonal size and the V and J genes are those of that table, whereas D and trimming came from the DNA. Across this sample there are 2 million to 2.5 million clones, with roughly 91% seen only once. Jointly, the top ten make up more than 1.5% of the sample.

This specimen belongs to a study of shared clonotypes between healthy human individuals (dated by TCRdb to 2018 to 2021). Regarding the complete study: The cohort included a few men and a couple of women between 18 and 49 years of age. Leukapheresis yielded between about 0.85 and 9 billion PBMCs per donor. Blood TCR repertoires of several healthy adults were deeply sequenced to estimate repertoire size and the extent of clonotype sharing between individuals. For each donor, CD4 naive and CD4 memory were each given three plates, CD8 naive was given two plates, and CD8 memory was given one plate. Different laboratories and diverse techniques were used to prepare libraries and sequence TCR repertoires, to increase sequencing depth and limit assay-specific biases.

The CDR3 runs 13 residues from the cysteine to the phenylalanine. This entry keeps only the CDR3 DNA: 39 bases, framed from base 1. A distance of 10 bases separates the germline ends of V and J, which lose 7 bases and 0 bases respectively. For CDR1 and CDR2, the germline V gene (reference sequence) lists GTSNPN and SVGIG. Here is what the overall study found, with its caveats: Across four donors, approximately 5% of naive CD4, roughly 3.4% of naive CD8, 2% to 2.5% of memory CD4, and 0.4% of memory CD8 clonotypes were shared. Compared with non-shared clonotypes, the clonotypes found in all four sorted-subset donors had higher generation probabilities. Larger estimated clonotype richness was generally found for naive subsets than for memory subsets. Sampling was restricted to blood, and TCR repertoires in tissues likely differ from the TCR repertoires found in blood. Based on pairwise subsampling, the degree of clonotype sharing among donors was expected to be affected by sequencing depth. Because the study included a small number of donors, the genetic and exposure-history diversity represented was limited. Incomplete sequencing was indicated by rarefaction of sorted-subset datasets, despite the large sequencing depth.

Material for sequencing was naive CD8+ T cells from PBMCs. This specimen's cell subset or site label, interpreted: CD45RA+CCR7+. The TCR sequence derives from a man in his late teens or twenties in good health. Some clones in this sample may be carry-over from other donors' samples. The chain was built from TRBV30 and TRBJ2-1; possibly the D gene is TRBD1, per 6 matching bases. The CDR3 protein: CALLDSSYNEQFF. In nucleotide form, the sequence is TGTGCCTTACTGGACAGCTCCTACAATGAGCAGTTCTTC.